The rows below give T cell receptor beta chains drawn from one sample of a study of blood T cells in healthy people across ages. TCRdb used MiXCR to reprocess the 5' RACE reads, holding one entry per CDR3 protein. In the table there are some 560,000 distinct CDR3 sequences, about 28% of which are singletons. These same data were also listed under a study on T cells of mothers and their children.

The sequencing input was blood. These receptors all come from a boy aged 2 to 10 in good health. CDR3s include the opening cysteine and the closing phenylalanine or tryptophan. Fields, in order: J gene, CDR3 length, V gene, CDR3 protein.

>NA|15|TRBV12-3/TRBV12-4
CASSLGQGGGNEQFF
>TRBJ2-5|14|TRBV15
CATSRRQGGETQYF
>TRBJ2-6|19|TRBV7-9
CASGSWADRGPYGANVLTF
>TRBJ2-7|13|TRBV5-1
CASSWGGGDEQYF
>TRBJ2-3|13|TRBV6-1
CASTTGGTDTQYF
>TRBJ2-7|15|TRBV5-5
CASSLVWDRAVGQYF
>TRBJ2-2|15|TRBV13
CASSPFTGTSGELFF
>TRBJ2-7|15|TRBV6-2/TRBV6-3
CALSSEASGVYEQYF
>TRBJ1-2|11|TRBV29-1
CSVVGGSGYTF
>TRBJ2-7|15|TRBV12-3/TRBV12-4
CASSLPGQGAYEQYF
>TRBJ2-2|17|TRBV11-2
CASSLFDRRGNTGELFF
>TRBJ2-3|17|TRBV7-3
CASSPGLAGAGIDTQYF
>NA|12|TRBV6-2/TRBV6-3
CASTDSLYEQYF
>TRBJ2-5|18|TRBV15
CATARGVAGGGRQETQYF
>NA|12|TRBV2
CANKGASYEQYF
>TRBJ1-2|14|TRBV10-2
CASRKEAVGSGYTF
>TRBJ2-3|18|TRBV7-2
CASSLDGVSGRATDTQYF
>TRBJ1-4|12|TRBV4-1
CASSQVLEKLFF
>TRBJ1-1|13|TRBV12-3/TRBV12-4
CASSSWLNTEAFF
>TRBJ1-2|13|TRBV27
CASSTTYSYGYTF
>TRBJ2-6|19|TRBV21-1
CASSPQKDRSSSGANVLTF
>TRBJ2-5|15|TRBV19
CASSGTGGLQETQYF
>TRBJ2-7|15|TRBV5-1
CASSLGSSSSYEQYF
>TRBJ1-4|11|TRBV20-1
CSATGGEKLFF
>TRBJ1-3|16|TRBV15
CATSKRGQASGNTIYF
>TRBJ2-5|13|TRBV29-1
CSVEEGGRETQYF
>TRBJ2-1|14|TRBV29-1
CSVSGRAAWDEQFF
>TRBJ1-2|15|TRBV9
CASSVENWPAYGYTF
>TRBJ1-4|14|TRBV12-3/TRBV12-4
CASSLGGVPEKLFF
>TRBJ2-5|14|TRBV10-3
CAISEAGGEETQYF
>TRBJ2-2|11|TRBV12-5
CASGLVGELFF
>NA|15|TRBV18
CASSPPGLVWDEQFF
>TRBJ2-1|13|TRBV14
CASSQEGQDEQFF
>TRBJ1-1|13|TRBV6-5
CATSRGRNTEAFF
>TRBJ2-5|15|TRBV2
CASSEDFQGQETQYF
>TRBJ2-1|12|TRBV29-1
CSVRYSYNEQFF
>TRBJ1-2|14|TRBV5-1
CASSGGGINYGYTF
>TRBJ1-6|15|TRBV3-1
CASSPSFAAYSPLHF
>TRBJ1-3|15|TRBV6-5
CASELPGQGREHHIF
>NA|13|TRBV20-1
CSTRRGGQETQYF
>TRBJ2-5|15|TRBV5-1
CASSLGTLYQETQYF
>TRBJ2-2|12|TRBV6-6
CASSHSSGELFF
>TRBJ1-2|13|TRBV7-2
CASSADRNYGYTF
>TRBJ2-1|16|TRBV3-1
CASSQDPKRSYNEQFF
>TRBJ2-1|17|TRBV6-1
CASSEEGSTVSYNEQFF
>TRBJ1-2|14|TRBV12-3/TRBV12-4
CASSSGGAYYGYTF
>TRBJ1-1|15|TRBV20-1
CSAQHWDDGRTEAFF
>TRBJ2-1|15|TRBV4-1
CASSQVSTAYNEQFF
>TRBJ2-5|15|TRBV6-6
CASSYGGLSEETQYF
>TRBJ2-2|16|TRBV5-1
CASSLEGTPDTGELFF